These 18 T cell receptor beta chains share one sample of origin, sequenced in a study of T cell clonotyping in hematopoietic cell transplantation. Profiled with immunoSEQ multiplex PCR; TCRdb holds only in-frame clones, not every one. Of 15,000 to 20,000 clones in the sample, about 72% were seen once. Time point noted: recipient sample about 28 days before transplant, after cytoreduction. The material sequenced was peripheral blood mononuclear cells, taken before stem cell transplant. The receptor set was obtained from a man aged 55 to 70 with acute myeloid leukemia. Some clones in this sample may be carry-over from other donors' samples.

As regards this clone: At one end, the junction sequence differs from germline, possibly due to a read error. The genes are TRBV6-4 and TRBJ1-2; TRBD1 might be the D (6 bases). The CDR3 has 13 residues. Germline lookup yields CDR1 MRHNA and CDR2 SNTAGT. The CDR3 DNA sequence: TGTGCCAGCAGTGACTCGTCGGAGGGGGAGCCCCATTTC. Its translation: CASSDSSEGEPHF.

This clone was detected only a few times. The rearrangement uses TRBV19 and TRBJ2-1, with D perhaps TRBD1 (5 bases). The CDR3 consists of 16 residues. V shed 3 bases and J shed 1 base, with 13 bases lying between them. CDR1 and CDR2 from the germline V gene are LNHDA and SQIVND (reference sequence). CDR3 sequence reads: CASSIGVRQSYNEQFF. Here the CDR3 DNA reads TGTGCCAGTAGTATTGGGGTGAGACAGTCCTACAATGAGCAGTTCTTC.

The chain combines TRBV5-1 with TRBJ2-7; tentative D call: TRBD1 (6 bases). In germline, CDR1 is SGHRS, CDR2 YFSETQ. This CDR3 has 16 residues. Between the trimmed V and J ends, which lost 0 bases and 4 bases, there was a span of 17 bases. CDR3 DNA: TGCGCCAGCAGCTTGGGTAACAGGGACCCTGTTTACGAGCAGTACTTC. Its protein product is CASSLGNRDPVYEQYF.

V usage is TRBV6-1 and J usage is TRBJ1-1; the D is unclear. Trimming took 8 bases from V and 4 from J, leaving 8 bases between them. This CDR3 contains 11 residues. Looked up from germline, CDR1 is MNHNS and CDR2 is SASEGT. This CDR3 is CASGFATEAFF. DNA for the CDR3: TGTGCCAGCGGATTTGCCACTGAAGCTTTCTTT.

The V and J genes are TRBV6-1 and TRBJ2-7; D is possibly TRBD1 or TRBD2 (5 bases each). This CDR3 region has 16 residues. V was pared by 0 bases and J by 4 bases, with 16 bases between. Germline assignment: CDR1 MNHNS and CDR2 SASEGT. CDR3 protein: CASSEAGTRPKYEQYF. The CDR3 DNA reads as TGTGCCAGCAGTGAAGCGGGGACCCGACCCAAGTACGAGCAGTACTTC.

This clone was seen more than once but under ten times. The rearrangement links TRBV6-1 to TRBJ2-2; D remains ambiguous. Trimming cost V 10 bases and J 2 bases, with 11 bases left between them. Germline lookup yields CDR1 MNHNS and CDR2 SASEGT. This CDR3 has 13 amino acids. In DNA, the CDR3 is TGTGCCATTCGAGAGGTTAACACCGGGGAGCTGTTTTTT. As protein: CAIREVNTGELFF.

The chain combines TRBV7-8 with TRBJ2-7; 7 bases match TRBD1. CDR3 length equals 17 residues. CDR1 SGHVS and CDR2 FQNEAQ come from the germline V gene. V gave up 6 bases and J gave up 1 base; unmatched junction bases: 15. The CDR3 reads CASRPNVRDRFSYEQYF. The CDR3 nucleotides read TGTGCCAGCAGGCCAAACGTCCGGGACAGATTTTCCTACGAGCAGTACTTC.

This CDR3 reads CASKSRTSGGFANTGELFF. CDR3 in DNA: TGTGCCAGCAAGTCCCGGACTAGCGGGGGGTTCGCGAACACCGGGGAGCTGTTTTTT. The rearrangement uses TRBV27 and TRBJ2-2, with 14 bases lining up with TRBD2. The CDR3 is 19 residues long. Trimming cost V 7 bases and J 0 bases; bases outside gene matches: 10. Germline V gene data show CDR1 as MNHEY and CDR2 as SMNVEV (reference sequence).

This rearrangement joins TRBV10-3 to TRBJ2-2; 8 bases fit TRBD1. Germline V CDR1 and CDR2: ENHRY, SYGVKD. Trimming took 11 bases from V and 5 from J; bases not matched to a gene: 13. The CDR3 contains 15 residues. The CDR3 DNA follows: TGTGCCGCGAAGTGGGGCACAGGGGGAACCGGGGAGCTGTTTTTT. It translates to CAAKWGTGGTGELFF.

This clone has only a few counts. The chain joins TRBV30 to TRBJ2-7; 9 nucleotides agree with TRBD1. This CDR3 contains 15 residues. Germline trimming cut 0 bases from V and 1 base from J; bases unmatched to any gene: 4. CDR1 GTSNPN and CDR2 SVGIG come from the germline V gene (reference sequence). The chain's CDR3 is CAWSVTDRGSYEQYF. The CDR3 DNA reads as TGTGCCTGGAGTGTAACGGACAGGGGTTCCTACGAGCAGTACTTC. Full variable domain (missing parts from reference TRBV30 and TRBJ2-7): SQTIHQWPATLVQPVGSPLSLECTVEGTSNPNLYWYRQAAGRGLQLLFYSVGIGQISSEVPQNLSASRPQDRQFILSSKKLLLSDSGFYLCAWSVTDRGSYEQYFGPGTRLTVT.

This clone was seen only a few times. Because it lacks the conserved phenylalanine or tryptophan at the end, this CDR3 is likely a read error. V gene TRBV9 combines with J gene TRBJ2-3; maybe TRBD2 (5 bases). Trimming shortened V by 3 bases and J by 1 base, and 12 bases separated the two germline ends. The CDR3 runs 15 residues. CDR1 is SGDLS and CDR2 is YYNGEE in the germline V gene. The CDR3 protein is CASSALAIGTDTQYL. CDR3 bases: TGTGCCAGCAGCGCCCTAGCTATAGGCACAGATACGCAGTATCTT.

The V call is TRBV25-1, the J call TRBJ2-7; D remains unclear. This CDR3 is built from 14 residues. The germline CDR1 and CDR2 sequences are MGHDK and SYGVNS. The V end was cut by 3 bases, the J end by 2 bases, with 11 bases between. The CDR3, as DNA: TGTGCCAGCAGTGAGCGTAATCCCCCCTACGAGCAGTACTTC. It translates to CASSERNPPYEQYF.

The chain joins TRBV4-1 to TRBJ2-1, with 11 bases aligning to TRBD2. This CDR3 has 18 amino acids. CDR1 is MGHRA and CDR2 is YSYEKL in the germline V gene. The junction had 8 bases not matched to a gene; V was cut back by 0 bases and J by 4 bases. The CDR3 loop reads CASSQEVLAGGIYNEQFF. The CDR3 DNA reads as TGCGCCAGCAGCCAAGAGGTCCTAGCGGGGGGTATATACAATGAGCAGTTCTTC.

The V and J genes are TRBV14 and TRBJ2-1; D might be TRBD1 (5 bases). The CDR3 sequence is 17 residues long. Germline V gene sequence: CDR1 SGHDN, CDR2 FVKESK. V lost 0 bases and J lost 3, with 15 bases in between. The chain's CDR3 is CASSQEGGALIYNEQFF. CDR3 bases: TGTGCCAGCAGCCAAGAAGGTGGGGCGTTAATCTACAATGAGCAGTTCTTC.

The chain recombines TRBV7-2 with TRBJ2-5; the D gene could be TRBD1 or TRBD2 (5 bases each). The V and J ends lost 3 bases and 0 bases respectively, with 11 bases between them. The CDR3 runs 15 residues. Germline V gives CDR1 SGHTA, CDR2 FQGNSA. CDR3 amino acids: CASSFTGAYQETQYF. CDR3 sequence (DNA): TGTGCCAGCAGCTTTACCGGGGCCTACCAAGAGACCCAGTACTTC.

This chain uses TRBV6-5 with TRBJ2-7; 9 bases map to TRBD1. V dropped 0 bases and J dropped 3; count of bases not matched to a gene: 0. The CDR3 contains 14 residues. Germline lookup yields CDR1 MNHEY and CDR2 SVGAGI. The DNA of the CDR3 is TGTGCCAGCAGTTACTCGACAGGGGGCTACGAGCAGTACTTC. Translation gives CASSYSTGGYEQYF.

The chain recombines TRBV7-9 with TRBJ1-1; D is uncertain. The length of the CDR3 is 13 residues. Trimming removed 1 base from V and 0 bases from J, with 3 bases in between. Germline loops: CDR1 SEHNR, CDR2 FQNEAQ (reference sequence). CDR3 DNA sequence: TGTGCCAGCAGCTTAGTAATGAACACTGAAGCTTTCTTT. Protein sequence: CASSLVMNTEAFF.

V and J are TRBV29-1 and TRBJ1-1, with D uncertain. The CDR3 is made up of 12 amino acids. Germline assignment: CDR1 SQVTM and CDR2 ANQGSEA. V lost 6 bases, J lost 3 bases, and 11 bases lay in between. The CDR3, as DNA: TGCAGCGTCGGGAGGTTGGACACTGAAGCTTTCTTT. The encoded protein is CSVGRLDTEAFF.